Following are 17 T cell receptor beta chains from one sample sequenced in a study of identical twins. Each CDR3 protein is one row after TCRdb ran MiXCR on the 5' RACE reads. This sample yields about 660,000 distinct CDR3 sequences, of which 8.5% to 9.5% are seen a single time; 0.98% belongs to the top ten. These same records also appear under a second study, on yellow fever vaccine responses in identical twins.

The source material was PBMCs. The receptors derive from a young woman in good health.

This clonotype was counted only a few times. The V gene is TRBV27, the J gene TRBJ2-3; a possible D gene is TRBD2 (6 bases). CDR3 length equals 14 residues. The V end lost 5 bases, the J end lost 4 bases, and 13 bases lay between the germline ends. Germline CDR1 MNHEY, CDR2 SMNVEV (reference sequence). The CDR3 loop is CASSLLRLADTQYF. CDR3 nucleotide sequence: TGTGCCAGCAGTCTCCTTCGACTAGCAGATACGCAGTATTTT.

This clonotype has more than one count but fewer than ten. The chain combines TRBV6-5 with TRBJ2-4, with a possible D match to TRBD1 (7 bases). The CDR3 is 17 amino acids. CDR1 is MNHEY and CDR2 is SVGAGI in the germline V gene. V dropped 2 bases and J dropped 2 bases, with 16 bases sitting between them. In DNA form, the CDR3 reads TGTGCCAGCAGTTACGCCAGGGGGGATGAGACCAAAAACATTCAGTACTTC. Encoded protein: CASSYARGDETKNIQYF.

This clonotype occurred a few times. The chain joins TRBV6-1 to TRBJ2-5, with D tentatively TRBD1 (6 bases). This CDR3 is built from 14 residues. Germline CDR1 MNHNS, CDR2 SASEGT. With 8 bases removed from V and 2 bases from J, the gap between germline ends came to 15 bases. The CDR3 region has the DNA TGTGCCAGCTGCACAGGGCCAGGGCAAGAGACCCAGTACTTC. This translates into CASCTGPGQETQYF.

The V gene is TRBV24-1, the J gene TRBJ2-1, with 8 bases fitting TRBD1. J lost 1 base, V lost 4 bases, and 5 bases had no gene match. This CDR3 contains 16 residues. The germline CDR1 and CDR2 sequences are KGHDR and SFDVKD. CDR3 loop: CATSDYRQGSYNEQFF. In DNA, the CDR3 is TGTGCCACCAGTGACTACAGACAGGGGTCCTACAATGAGCAGTTCTTC.

V is TRBV28 and J is TRBJ2-3; D perhaps matches TRBD2 (7 bases). The CDR3 consists of 17 residues. Germline V CDR1 and CDR2: MDHEN, SYDVKM. The V gene lost 6 bases and the J gene lost 0 bases, with 19 bases spanning the gap. The DNA of the CDR3 is TGTGCCAGCAGATTTGCTTCTCGGGGGGCAAGCACAGATACGCAGTATTTT. It codes for CASRFASRGASTDTQYF.

This clonotype occurred many times. CDR3: CASSENRGPRQPQHF. CDR3 in DNA: TGTGCCAGCAGTGAAAACAGGGGGCCAAGGCAGCCCCAGCATTTT. The rearrangement uses TRBV28 and TRBJ1-5; 9 bases line up with TRBD1. Germline CDR1 reads MDHEN; CDR2 reads SYDVKM. The CDR3 has 15 amino acids. Trimming cost V 5 bases and J 7 bases; bases outside gene matches: 9.

The chain uses TRBV6-5 and TRBJ2-1; D remains unclear. This CDR3 is built from 12 residues. CDR1 and CDR2 from the germline V gene are MNHEY and SVGAGI. V was shortened by 4 bases and J by 5 bases, with 6 bases between the two germline ends. The CDR3 sequence: CASSSYDNEQFF. As DNA, the CDR3 is TGTGCCAGCAGTTCGTATGACAATGAGCAGTTCTTC.

This clonotype was detected ten times or more. The chain recombines TRBV7-2 with TRBJ2-3; TRBD2 agrees at 10 bases. With V trimmed by 3 bases and J by 3 bases, 6 bases remained unmatched. The CDR3 loop spans 16 amino acids. CDR1 and CDR2 (germline): SGHTA, FQGNSA. The CDR3 sequence is CASSFGTGLATDTQYF. The CDR3 DNA sequence: TGTGCCAGCAGCTTCGGAACGGGACTAGCGACAGATACGCAGTATTTT.

In its sample, this clonotype was seen many times. This sequence joins TRBV12-3 or TRBV12-4 and TRBJ2-7; maybe TRBD1 (6 bases). Trimming took 0 bases from V and 2 from J, leaving 8 bases between them. This CDR3 spans 14 amino acids. In nucleotides, the CDR3 is TGTGCCAGCAGTTTAGCCGGACAGACCTACGAGCAGTACTTC. As protein: CASSLAGQTYEQYF.

This clonotype showed up just a few times. J is TRBJ2-3 and V is TRBV5-6, with D tentatively TRBD2 (6 bases). Germline CDR1 is SGHDT and CDR2 is YYEEEE. CDR3 length equals 13 residues. V was pared by 3 bases and J by 4 bases, with 9 bases between. The CDR3 spells CASSWRAADTQYF. The CDR3 nucleotides read TGTGCCAGCAGCTGGAGGGCAGCAGATACGCAGTATTTT.

This clonotype was seen many times. A read error may account for a junction end that differs from germline. The rearrangement uses TRBV7-2 and TRBJ2-1; tentatively, D is TRBD1 (6 bases). Germline-derived CDR1 and CDR2 are SGHTA and FQGNSA. CDR3 length equals 16 residues. In DNA, the CDR3 is TGCGCCAGCAGCTTGGGTCAGGGGAGCTCCTACAATGAGCAGTTCTTC. Protein: CASSLGQGSSYNEQFF.

This clonotype was seen only once. The chain recombines TRBV27 with TRBJ1-5; D gene uncertain. Trimming shortened V by 1 base and J by 6 bases, and 13 bases separated the two germline ends. The CDR3 sequence is 15 residues long. CDR1 MNHEY and CDR2 SMNVEV come from the germline V gene (reference sequence). In DNA form, the CDR3 reads TGTGCCAGCAGTTTATTAAGCGGGCGTGGTCAGCCCCAGCATTTT. Its protein is CASSLLSGRGQPQHF.

This clonotype was picked up many times. The V gene is TRBV3-1, the J gene TRBJ1-6; D is uncertain. CDR1 is LGHDT and CDR2 is YNNKEL in the germline V gene (reference sequence). Trimming removed 1 base at V and 2 bases at J, with 12 bases between. CDR3 length: 17 residues. In nucleotides, the CDR3 is TGTGCCAGCAGCCAAGTCCTATCCGGCACCTATAATTCACCCCTCCACTTT. It translates to CASSQVLSGTYNSPLHF. Based on the CDR3 plus reference TRBV3-1 and TRBJ1-6, the full variable domain is DTAVSQTPKYLVTQMGNDKSIKCEQNLGHDTMYWYKQDSKKFLKIMFSYNNKELIINETVPNRFSPKSPDKAHLNLHINSLELGDSAVYFCASSQVLSGTYNSPLHFGNGTRLTVT.

The chain uses TRBV28 and TRBJ2-6; 7 positions match TRBD1. This CDR3 spans 15 amino acids. V lost 8 bases, J lost 4 bases, and 8 bases stayed unmatched. Germline CDR1 reads MDHEN; CDR2 reads SYDVKM. This chain's CDR3 is CASGLTGPGANVLTF. In nucleotides, the CDR3 is TGTGCCAGCGGGCTGACAGGGCCAGGGGCCAACGTCCTGACTTTC. Supplemented by reference TRBV28 and TRBJ2-6, the full variable domain reads DVKVTQSSRYLVKRTGEKVFLECVQDMDHENMFWYRQDPGLGLRLIYFSYDVKMKEKGDIPEGYSVSREKKERFSLILESASTNQTSMYLCASGLTGPGANVLTFGAGSRLTVL.

The V and J genes are TRBV7-9 and TRBJ2-7; 8 positions agree with TRBD2. J was trimmed by 7 bases and V by 4 bases; bases with no gene match: 9. Germline CDR1 reads SEHNR; CDR2 reads FQNEAQ (reference sequence). There are 14 residues in the CDR3. CDR3: CASSSLAGTGEQYF. CDR3 nucleotides: TGTGCCAGCAGCTCTTTAGCGGGAACCGGTGAGCAGTACTTC.

V gene TRBV6-4 combines with J gene TRBJ2-5; no reliable D call. The CDR3 has 12 residues. V was shortened by 3 bases and J by 5 bases, with 7 bases between the two germline ends. The germline CDR1 and CDR2 sequences are MRHNA and SNTAGT. This CDR3 reads CASSERLETQYF. DNA of the CDR3: TGTGCCAGCAGTGAACGTTTGGAGACCCAGTACTTC.

The V call is TRBV4-2, the J call TRBJ1-6; D ambiguous. Trimming shortened V by 0 bases and J by 6 bases, and 6 bases separated the two germline ends. The CDR3 runs 14 residues. Germline CDR1 reads LGHNA; CDR2 reads YNFKEQ. In nucleotides, the CDR3 is TGTGCCAGCAGCCAAGATCGGTTTAATTCACCCCTCCACTTT. As protein: CASSQDRFNSPLHF.